The 27 T cell receptor beta chains presented below share a single source sample, sequenced in a study of blood T cell repertoires in COVID-19. Libraries were prepared by immunoSEQ multiplex PCR; TCRdb keeps only in-frame clonotypes and omits some of them. The data hold about 160,000 clones, with roughly 93% observed a single time. Material for sequencing was peripheral blood. Source of these receptors: a woman between 45 and 65 years old with acute or convalescent COVID-19.

J is TRBJ1-5 and V is TRBV15, with D perhaps matching TRBD1 (5 bases). Germline V gives CDR1 LNHNV, CDR2 YYDKDF (reference sequence). The CDR3 consists of 17 residues. V was clipped by 2 bases and J by 2 bases, with 16 bases between them. CDR3 sequence reads: CATSRNWGELRNQPQHF. For the CDR3, the DNA is TGTGCCACCAGCAGAAATTGGGGGGAGTTGCGCAATCAGCCCCAGCATTTT. The complete variable domain, with remaining parts taken from reference TRBV15 and TRBJ1-5, reads DAMVIQNPRYQVTQFGKPVTLSCSQTLNHNVMYWYQQKSSQAPKLLFHYYDKDFNNEADTPDNFQSRRPNTSFCFLDIRSPGLGDTAMYLCATSRNWGELRNQPQHFGDGTRLSIL.

This chain's CDR3 is CASSPQTGGDSPLHF. The CDR3, as DNA: TGTGCCAGTAGTCCCCAGACAGGGGGCGATTCACCCCTCCACTTT. The chain recombines TRBV19 with TRBJ1-6, with 10 bases aligning to TRBD1. Losses at the gene ends were 5 bases for V and 8 bases for J; bases not matched to a gene: 6. The CDR3 length is 15 residues. CDR1 is LNHDA, CDR2 SQIVND, per germline (reference sequence).

This chain uses TRBV10-3 with TRBJ2-6; 10 positions match TRBD1. CDR1 and CDR2 from the germline V gene are ENHRY and SYGVKD. The CDR3 consists of 18 residues. Trimming at V came to 6 bases and at J to 2 bases, leaving 10 bases not matched to a gene. The CDR3 loop reads CAISRTGGIKAGANVLTF. CDR3 in DNA: TGTGCCATCAGCAGGACAGGGGGAATAAAGGCTGGGGCCAACGTCCTGACTTTC.

This clone occurred once. The V call is TRBV10-1, the J call TRBJ2-1; D is possibly TRBD2 (6 bases). The CDR3 spans 15 residues. The V end was cut by 3 bases, the J end by 0 bases, with 9 bases between. Germline values: CDR1 WNHNN, CDR2 SYGVQD (reference sequence). CDR3 nucleotides: TGCGCCAGCAGTGATACAGCGGGCTCCTACAATGAGCAGTTCTTC. As protein: CASSDTAGSYNEQFF.

This chain links TRBV5-1 with TRBJ1-2; TRBD1 matches 7 bases. The V gene's germline CDR1 is SGHRS and CDR2 YFSETQ. V shed 3 bases and J 5 bases; nucleotides not matched to a gene: 7. CDR3 length equals 14 residues. The CDR3 region has the DNA TGCGCCAGCAGCTCGGACGTACAGGGGTATGGCTACACCTTC. Its protein product is CASSSDVQGYGYTF.

The chain joins TRBV5-1 to TRBJ1-1; D not certain. Deletions cut 2 bases from V and 1 base from J, with 9 bases between. Germline CDR1 SGHRS, CDR2 YFSETQ. The CDR3 loop spans 14 amino acids. The CDR3 loop reads CASSFGPGNTEAFF. As DNA, the CDR3 is TGCGCCAGCAGCTTTGGGCCAGGGAACACTGAAGCTTTCTTT.

As for this clone: Within the sample, other DNA sequences also encode this same CDR3. This rearrangement joins TRBV5-4 to TRBJ2-1; D perhaps matches TRBD2 (5 bases). Germline V CDR1 and CDR2: SGHNT, YYREEE (reference sequence). Deletions cut 3 bases from V and 9 bases from J, with 7 bases between. The CDR3 is made up of 11 amino acids. The CDR3 DNA is TGTGCCAGCAGCTCCGGAGGTGAGCAGTTCTTC. Translating it yields CASSSGGEQFF.

The chain combines TRBV5-1 with TRBJ2-5, with TRBD2 as a possible D gene (6 bases). V was shortened by 4 bases and J by 5 bases, with 21 bases between the two germline ends. CDR3 length: 16 amino acids. Germline loops: CDR1 SGHRS, CDR2 YFSETQ. The DNA for the CDR3 is TGCGCCAGCAGCCTTGGGGGGAGTCAACAGAGGGAGACCCAGTACTTC. Amino acids: CASSLGGSQQRETQYF.

This sequence joins TRBV7-9 and TRBJ2-1; tentative D call: TRBD1 (6 bases). The V gene's germline CDR1 is SEHNR and CDR2 FQNEAQ (reference sequence). With 5 bases removed from V and 8 bases from J, the gap between germline ends came to 10 bases. This CDR3 spans 12 amino acids. This CDR3 is CASSQTGDEQFF. CDR3 coding DNA: TGTGCCAGCAGCCAGACAGGAGATGAGCAGTTCTTC.

The genes are TRBV7-2 and TRBJ1-5; maybe TRBD1 (5 bases). In germline, CDR1 is SGHTA, CDR2 FQGNSA. The CDR3 runs to 13 residues. V shed 4 bases and J shed 5 bases, with 9 bases lying between them. The CDR3 region is CASSSRADQPQHF. In DNA form, the CDR3 reads TGTGCCAGCAGCTCCAGGGCAGATCAGCCCCAGCATTTT. The full variable domain, with the rest looked up from reference TRBV7-2 and TRBJ1-5, is GAGVSQSPSNKVTEKGKDVELRCDPISGHTALYWYRQSLGQGLEFLIYFQGNSAPDKSGLPSDRFSAERTGGSVSTLTIQRTQQEDSAVYLCASSSRADQPQHFGDGTRLSIL.

The chain is built from TRBV12-3 or TRBV12-4 and TRBJ1-1; TRBD1 matches 7 bases. The junction had 12 bases not matched to a gene; V was cut back by 6 bases and J by 11 bases. This CDR3 region has 13 residues. The CDR3 DNA is TGTGCCAGCAGCTTCGACAGGGCGGATGGGGCTTTCTTT. This sequence encodes CASSFDRADGAFF.

The chain combines TRBV24-1 with TRBJ2-1, with 9 bases identical to TRBD1. The V gene's germline CDR1 is KGHDR and CDR2 SFDVKD. V shed 5 bases, J shed 1 base, and the junction held 5 bases outside the gene matches. This CDR3 is 16 amino acids long. Here the CDR3 reads CATSVTGTGSYNEQFF. The CDR3 DNA reads TGTGCCACCAGTGTTACCGGGACAGGGTCCTACAATGAGCAGTTCTTC.

This rearrangement joins TRBV2 to TRBJ1-2; D gene ambiguous. CDR1 is SNHLY and CDR2 is FYNNEI in the germline V gene. The V and J ends lost 4 bases and 0 bases respectively, with 12 bases between them. The CDR3 consists of 15 residues. The chain's CDR3 is CASSGFRNTNYGYTF. CDR3 in DNA: TGTGCCAGCAGTGGCTTCAGAAATACTAACTATGGCTACACCTTC.

The rearrangement links TRBV7-8 to TRBJ2-7; the match to TRBD2 covers 7 bases. The V gene's germline CDR1 is SGHVS and CDR2 FQNEAQ. CDR3 length: 13 residues. With 5 bases clipped from V and 5 bases from J, the junction kept 6 bases outside the gene matches. The CDR3 protein is CASSPTAGNEQYF. CDR3 bases: TGTGCCAGCAGCCCCACAGCGGGGAACGAGCAGTACTTC.

This chain uses TRBV5-1 with TRBJ1-2, with D possibly being TRBD1 (5 bases). Germline CDR1 and CDR2: SGHRS and YFSETQ. V lost 3 bases and J 8 bases, leaving 17 bases between the germline ends. This CDR3 has 14 amino acids. As DNA, the CDR3 is TGCGCCAGCAGCTCCCCTACAGGACTATCCGGCTACACCTTC. This gives the protein CASSSPTGLSGYTF.

J is TRBJ1-5 and V is TRBV7-8; tentatively, D is TRBD1 (5 bases). The CDR3 has 14 amino acids. The germline V gene has CDR1 SGHVS and CDR2 FQNEAQ. The V and J ends lost 2 bases and 3 bases respectively, with 8 bases between them. In nucleotides, the CDR3 is TGTGCCAGCAGCTTACAGGGTTTCAATCAGCCCCAGCATTTT. Translation: CASSLQGFNQPQHF. Together with reference TRBV7-8 and TRBJ1-5, the CDR3 gives the full variable domain: GAGVSQSPRYKVAKRGQDVALRCDPISGHVSLFWYQQALGQGPEFLTYFQNEAQLDKSGLPSDRFFAERPEGSVSTLKIQRTQQEDSAVYLCASSLQGFNQPQHFGDGTRLSIL.

This chain joins TRBV28 and TRBJ2-2; no firm D call. Trimming shortened V by 3 bases and J by 8 bases, and 13 bases separated the two germline ends. The CDR3 totals 14 residues. The germline V gene encodes CDR1 MDHEN and CDR2 SYDVKM. This chain's CDR3 is CASSFLEGRGELFF. The DNA of the CDR3 is TGTGCCAGCAGTTTTTTGGAAGGCAGGGGGGAGCTGTTTTTT.

The chain joins TRBV28 to TRBJ1-2; TRBD1 matches at 9 bases. Germline loops: CDR1 MDHEN, CDR2 SYDVKM. Trimming removed 5 bases from V and 6 bases from J; junction bases left unmatched: 7. The CDR3 sequence is 14 residues long. CDR3 nucleotide sequence: TGTGCCAGCAGTCCCAACAGGGGGCTCGATGGCTACACCTTC. Its translation is CASSPNRGLDGYTF.

The chain couples TRBV6-4 to TRBJ2-3; perhaps TRBD2 as D (6 bases). Germline assignment: CDR1 MRHNA and CDR2 SNTAGT. CDR3 length: 13 residues. V was pared by 5 bases and J by 0 bases, with 6 bases between. Here the CDR3 DNA reads TGTGCCAGCAGTAGCGGGAGCACAGATACGCAGTATTTT. This encodes CASSSGSTDTQYF.

This sequence joins TRBV24-1 and TRBJ1-5, with 11 nucleotides matching TRBD1. V was clipped by 3 bases and J by 4 bases; unmatched bases: 13. The CDR3 is 19 amino acids. The V gene's germline CDR1 is KGHDR and CDR2 SFDVKD. The CDR3, as DNA: TGTGCCACCAGTGATGGGACAGGGGGTGTAGCAGGGCGTAATCAGCCCCAGCATTTT. Translated, it gives CATSDGTGGVAGRNQPQHF.

The chain recombines TRBV6-5 with TRBJ2-1; D possibly corresponds to TRBD1 (5 bases). Trimming removed 2 bases from V and 9 bases from J, with 17 bases in between. The CDR3 sequence is 15 residues long. Germline CDR1 reads MNHEY; CDR2 reads SVGAGI. CDR3 nucleotides: TGTGCCAGCAGTTACCTGTCGGACAATAAGGGTGAGCAGTTCTTC. Protein product: CASSYLSDNKGEQFF.

This clone was found once. The chain carries TRBV12-3 or TRBV12-4 and TRBJ2-7; D unclear. This CDR3 comprises 13 residues. Deletions cut 2 bases from V and 4 bases from J, with 9 bases between. CDR3 DNA: TGTGCCAGCAGTTTAATCCTCGGTTACGAGCAGTACTTC. Protein: CASSLILGYEQYF.

The chain links TRBV29-1 to TRBJ1-1; D is ambiguous. V was shortened by 7 bases and J by 2 bases, with 11 bases between the two germline ends. Germline V gene lookup returns CDR1 SQVTM and CDR2 ANQGSEA. The CDR3 covers 12 residues. The DNA of the CDR3 is TGCAGCGCCCGTTCGACTAACACTGAAGCTTTCTTT. It yields the protein CSARSTNTEAFF. The variable domain in full, with the rest retrieved from reference TRBV29-1 and TRBJ1-1, is SAVISQKPSRDICQRGTSLTIQCQVDSQVTMMFWYRQQPGQSLTLIATANQGSEATYESGFVIDKFPISRPNLTFSTLTVSNMSPEDSSIYLCSARSTNTEAFFGQGTRLTVV.

The gene calls are TRBV2 and TRBJ2-2; 7 bases match TRBD1. V was clipped by 6 bases and J by 4 bases; unmatched bases: 17. Germline V gene lookup returns CDR1 SNHLY and CDR2 FYNNEI. The CDR3 extends over 18 amino acids. The CDR3 sequence: CASRYRGGSPRGTGELFF. In nucleotides, the CDR3 is TGTGCCAGCAGATACAGGGGTGGGAGCCCTAGGGGCACCGGGGAGCTGTTTTTT.

V is TRBV11-2 and J is TRBJ2-1; the match to TRBD2 covers 7 bases. V lost 5 bases to trimming and J lost 9 bases; unmatched junction nucleotides: 10. Germline V gene data show CDR1 as SGHAT and CDR2 as FQNNGV. The CDR3 runs to 14 residues. The CDR3, as DNA: TGTGCCAGCAGCGTCCCAACTAGCGTCGGTGAGCAGTTCTTC. Encoded protein: CASSVPTSVGEQFF.

V gene TRBV6-2 or TRBV6-3 combines with J gene TRBJ1-2; D remains unclear. Germline CDR1 reads MNHEY; CDR2 reads SVGEGT. The ends were cut back, 0 bases at V and 0 bases at J, with 8 bases in the middle. The CDR3 is 15 residues long. CDR3 bases: TGTGCCAGCAGTTACTCAATGACATCTAACTATGGCTACACCTTC. It codes for CASSYSMTSNYGYTF.

This chain connects TRBV28 to TRBJ2-7; D gene uncertain. Germline V lookup: CDR1 MDHEN, CDR2 SYDVKM. Trimming removed 8 bases at V and 1 base at J, with 15 bases between. The CDR3 has 14 amino acids. CDR3 loop: CASFPARQSYEQYF. The CDR3 coding sequence is TGTGCCAGCTTTCCAGCGAGGCAGTCCTACGAGCAGTACTTC.